These 4 T cell receptor beta chains share one sample of origin, sequenced in a study of blood T cell repertoires in COVID-19. Method: immunoSEQ multiplex PCR; TCRdb's copy keeps in-frame clones and lacks some. The data hold around 97,000 clones, with about 86% observed a single time. Sequencing input: peripheral blood. The source of these receptors is a human donor in a cohort sampled during active COVID-19.

The chain joins TRBV10-2 to TRBJ2-5; 10 positions agree with TRBD1. Per the germline V gene, CDR1 is WSHSY and CDR2 is SAAADI. CDR3 size: 13 residues. After removal of 6 bases from V and 6 bases from J, the junction contained 4 bases not matched to a gene. The CDR3 DNA sequence: TGCGCCAGCAGGACAGGGGGCGAAAAGACCCAGTACTTC. It codes for CASRTGGEKTQYF.

The rearrangement joins TRBV5-5 to TRBJ1-4, with D maybe TRBD1 (6 bases). Trimming took off 3 bases at V and 7 bases at J, with 16 bases between the two ends. The CDR3 contains 15 residues. The germline gives CDR1 SGHKS, CDR2 YYEKEE (reference sequence). CDR3 nucleotide sequence: TGTGCCAGCAGCTCCAACAGGGCGAAAAGTGAAAAACTGTTTTTT. Encoded protein: CASSSNRAKSEKLFF. Full variable domain (rest looked up from reference TRBV5-5 and TRBJ1-4): DAGVTQSPTHLIKTRGQQVTLRCSPISGHKSVSWYQQVLGQGPQFIFQYYEKEERGRGNFPDRFSARQFPNYSSELNVNALLLGDSALYLCASSSNRAKSEKLFFGSGTQLSVL.

The chain couples TRBV19 to TRBJ2-1; TRBD2 aligns across 15 bases. The germline gives CDR1 LNHDA, CDR2 SQIVND (reference sequence). V was pared by 3 bases and J by 12 bases, with 15 bases of the junction left unmatched. The CDR3 consists of 18 residues. In nucleotides, the CDR3 is TGTGCCAGTAGTATTGCGGCGGGCTGGACTAGCGGGGGGGCCCGGCAGTTCTTC. It specifies CASSIAAGWTSGGARQFF.

This sequence joins TRBV5-1 and TRBJ1-1; 9 bases align to TRBD1. This CDR3 has 18 residues. V gave up 0 bases and J gave up 3 bases; unmatched junction bases: 12. Germline loops: CDR1 SGHRS, CDR2 YFSETQ. The CDR3 coding sequence is TGCGCCAGCAGCTTGGGAACAGGGGGCCGTTATTGGGACACTGAAGCTTTCTTT. Amino acid sequence: CASSLGTGGRYWDTEAFF.